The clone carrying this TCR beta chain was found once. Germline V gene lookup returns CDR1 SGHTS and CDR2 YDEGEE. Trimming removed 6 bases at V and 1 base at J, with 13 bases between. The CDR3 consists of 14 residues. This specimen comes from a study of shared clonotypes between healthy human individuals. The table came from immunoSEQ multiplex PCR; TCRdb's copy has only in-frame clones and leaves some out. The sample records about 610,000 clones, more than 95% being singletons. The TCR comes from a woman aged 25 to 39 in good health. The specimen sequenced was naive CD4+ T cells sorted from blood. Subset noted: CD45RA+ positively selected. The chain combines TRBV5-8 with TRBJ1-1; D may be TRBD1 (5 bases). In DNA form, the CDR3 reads TGTGCCAGCATTCTGGGAGGGGCGAACACTGAAGCTTTCTTT. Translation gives CASILGGANTEAFF.